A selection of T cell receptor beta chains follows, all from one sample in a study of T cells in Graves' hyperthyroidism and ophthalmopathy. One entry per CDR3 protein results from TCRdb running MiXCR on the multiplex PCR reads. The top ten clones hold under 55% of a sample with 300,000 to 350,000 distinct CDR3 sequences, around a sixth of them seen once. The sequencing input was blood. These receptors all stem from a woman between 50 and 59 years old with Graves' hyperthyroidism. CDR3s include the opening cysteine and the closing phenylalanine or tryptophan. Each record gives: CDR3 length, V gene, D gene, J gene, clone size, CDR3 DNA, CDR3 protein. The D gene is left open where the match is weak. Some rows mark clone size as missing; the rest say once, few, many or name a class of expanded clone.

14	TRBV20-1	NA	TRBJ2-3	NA	TGCAGTGCTAGGTTCGTCGGCAACACAGATACGCAGTATTTT	CSARFVGNTDTQYF
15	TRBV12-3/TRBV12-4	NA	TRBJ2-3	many	TGTGCCAGCAGGACTGGACAGTTAGGTACAGATACGCAGTATTTT	CASRTGQLGTDTQYF
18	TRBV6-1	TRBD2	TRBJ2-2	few	TGTGCCAGCAGCGGGACTGGACTAGCGGGCTTCAGCACCGGGGAGCTGTTTTTT	CASSGTGLAGFSTGELFF
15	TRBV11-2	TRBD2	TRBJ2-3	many	TGTGCCAGCAGCACAACCCCCCTAGCGGGTAACGCGCAGTATTTT	CASSTTPLAGNAQYF
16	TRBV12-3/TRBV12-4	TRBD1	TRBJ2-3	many	TGTGCCAGCAGTTTAGCGGGGGACAGACCCACAGATACGCAGTATTTT	CASSLAGDRPTDTQYF
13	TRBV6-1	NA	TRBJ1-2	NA	TGTGCCAGCGCCCCCAGGACGCTCTATGGCTACACCTTC	CASAPRTLYGYTF
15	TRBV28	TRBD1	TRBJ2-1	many	TGTGCCAGCAGTCATAGGACAGGGTGGGCGAATGAGCAGTTCTTC	CASSHRTGWANEQFF
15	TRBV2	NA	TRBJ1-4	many	TGTGCCAGCAGTGAAGAAGAACAGACTAATGAAAAACTGTTTTTT	CASSEEEQTNEKLFF
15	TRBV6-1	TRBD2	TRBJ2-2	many	TGTGCCAGCAGTTCCCCGGGAGGCGCTGCCGGGGAGCTGTTTTTT	CASSSPGGAAGELFF
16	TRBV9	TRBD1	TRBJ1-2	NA	TGTGCCAGCAGCCCACGGACCGGGACAGGGACCTATGGCTACACCTTC	CASSPRTGTGTYGYTF
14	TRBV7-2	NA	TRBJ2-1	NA	TGTGCCAGCAGCTTAGTAGCCCGGGACAATGAGCAGTTCTTC	CASSLVARDNEQFF
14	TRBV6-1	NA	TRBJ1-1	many	TGTGCCAGCAGTTTCGCCCTCGGGAGCACTGAAGCTTTCTTT	CASSFALGSTEAFF
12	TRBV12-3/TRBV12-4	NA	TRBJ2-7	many	TGTGCCAGCAGTTTAGACACCTACGAGCAGTACTTC	CASSLDTYEQYF
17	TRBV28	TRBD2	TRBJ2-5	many	TGTGCCAGCATACTAGCGGGAGGGCCCGGCCTGTCAGAGACCCAGTACTTC	CASILAGGPGLSETQYF
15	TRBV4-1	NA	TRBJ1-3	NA	TGCGCCAGCAGCCAAGACCCAGTCAATCAGGACACCATATATTTT	CASSQDPVNQDTIYF
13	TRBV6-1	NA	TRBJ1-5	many	TGTGCCAGTGTAGGGGGATACAATCAGCCCCAGCATTTT	CASVGGYNQPQHF
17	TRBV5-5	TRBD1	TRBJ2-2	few	TGTGCCAGCAGCTTGCGATCAGGGGGAGTGAACACCGGGGAGCTGTTTTTT	CASSLRSGGVNTGELFF
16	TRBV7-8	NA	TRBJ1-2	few	TGTGCCAGCAGCTTAGGAGGGGCAGAGATATCCTATGGCTACACCTTC	CASSLGGAEISYGYTF
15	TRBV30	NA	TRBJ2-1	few	TGTGCCTGCTTTGGGGGCCTCCCGAGTGGTGTGGGGCAGTTCTTC	CACFGGLPSGVGQFF
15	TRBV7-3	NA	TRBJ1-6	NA	TGTGCCAGCAGCTTATCAGGGTGGGAGCATTCACCCCTCCACTTT	CASSLSGWEHSPLHF
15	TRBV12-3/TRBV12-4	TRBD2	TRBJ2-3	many	TGTGCCAGCAGTTTAACTAGCGATGGTGCAGATACGCAGTATTTT	CASSLTSDGADTQYF
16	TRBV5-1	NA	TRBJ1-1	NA	TGCGCCAGCAGCTTGGGGGGGGCCCAAGTGAACACTGAAGCTTTCTTT	CASSLGGAQVNTEAFF
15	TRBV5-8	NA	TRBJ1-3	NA	TGTGCCAGCAGCTTAATCCACAGGACTGGAAACACCATATATTTT	CASSLIHRTGNTIYF
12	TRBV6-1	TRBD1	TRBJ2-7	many	TGTGCCAGCAGTTCGACAGGGGACGAGCAGTACTTC	CASSSTGDEQYF
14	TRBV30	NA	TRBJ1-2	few	TGTGCCTGGAGTAAGAAAGGGCAGTACTATGGCTACACCTTC	CAWSKKGQYYGYTF
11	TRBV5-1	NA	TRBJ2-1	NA	TGCGCCAGCAGCTTGGTGGGGGGACAGTTCTTC	CASSLVGGQFF
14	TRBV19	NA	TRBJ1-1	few	TGTGCCAGTAGTCCTCGGGACGCGAACACTGAAGCTTTCTTT	CASSPRDANTEAFF
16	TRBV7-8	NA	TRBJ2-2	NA	TGTGCCAGCAGCTTTCGGTTAGGGGTGAACACCGGGGAGCTGTTTTTT	CASSFRLGVNTGELFF
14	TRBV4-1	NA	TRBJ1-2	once	TGCGCCAGCAGCCAAGATATAACATTTTATGGCTACACCTTC	CASSQDITFYGYTF
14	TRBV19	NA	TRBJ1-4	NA	TGTGCCAGTAGCCGGTGGGAAGGTCAAGAAAAACTGTTTTTT	CASSRWEGQEKLFF
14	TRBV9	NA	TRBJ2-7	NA	TGTGCCAGCAGCGTAGGAGCAGGGCCCTACGAGCAGTACTTC	CASSVGAGPYEQYF
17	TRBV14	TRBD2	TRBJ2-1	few	TGTGCCAGCAGCCCCGTAAATCGCGGACTAGCCTACAATGAGCAGTTCTTC	CASSPVNRGLAYNEQFF
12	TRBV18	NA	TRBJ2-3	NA	TGTGCCAGTTGGGGCGTTGGGGATACGCAGTATTTT	CASWGVGDTQYF
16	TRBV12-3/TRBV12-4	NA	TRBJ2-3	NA	TGTGCCAGCAGTTTAGTAACCGGGGGCGGCACAGATACGCAGTATTTT	CASSLVTGGGTDTQYF
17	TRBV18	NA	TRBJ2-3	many	TGTGCCAGCTCACCAGTGACGGGGCAGGGCGGCCCAGATACGCAGTATTTT	CASSPVTGQGGPDTQYF
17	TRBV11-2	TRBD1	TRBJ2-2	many	TGTGCCAGCAGCTTACGCCCAGGACAGGCTGAGCCCGGGGAGCTGTTTTTT	CASSLRPGQAEPGELFF
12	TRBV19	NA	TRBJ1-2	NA	TGTGCCAGTAGTGACTCAGGGCCTGGCTACACCTTC	CASSDSGPGYTF
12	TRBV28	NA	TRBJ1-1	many	TGTGCCGGCGAGGGGAAGAACACTGAAGCTTTCTTT	CAGEGKNTEAFF
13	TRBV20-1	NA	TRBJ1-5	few	TGCAGTGCTAGCACCGACGGCAATCAGCCCCAGCATTTT	CSASTDGNQPQHF
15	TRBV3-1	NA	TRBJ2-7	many	TGTGCCAGCAGCAGCCCAGCCGGGCCGGCGGGCGAGCAGTACTTC	CASSSPAGPAGEQYF
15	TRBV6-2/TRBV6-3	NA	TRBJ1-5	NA	TGTGCCACCAACGGACGGAAACATAGCAATCAGCCCCAGCATTTT	CATNGRKHSNQPQHF
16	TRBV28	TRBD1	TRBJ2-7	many	TGTGCCAGCAGTTTCGGGGGGACAGGGGGTGCCGGTGAGCAGTACTTC	CASSFGGTGGAGEQYF
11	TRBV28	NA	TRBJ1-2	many	TGTGCCAGCAGTTCTCAGATGGGCTACACCTTC	CASSSQMGYTF
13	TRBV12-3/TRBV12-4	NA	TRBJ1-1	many	TGTGCCAGCAGTAAAGACGGAAACACTGAAGCTTTCTTT	CASSKDGNTEAFF
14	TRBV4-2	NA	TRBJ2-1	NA	TGTGCCAGCAGCCAATCAATAAGCGCCAATGAGCAGTTCTTC	CASSQSISANEQFF
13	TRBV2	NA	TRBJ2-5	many	TGTGCCAGCAGTCCCTCGTCTAAAGAGACCCAGTACTTC	CASSPSSKETQYF
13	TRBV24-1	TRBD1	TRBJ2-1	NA	TGTGCCACCGGGACAGGAACTTACAATGAGCAGTTCTTC	CATGTGTYNEQFF
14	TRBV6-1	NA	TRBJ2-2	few	TGTGCCAGCAGTGACCCCCAGTACACCGGGGAGCTGTTTTTT	CASSDPQYTGELFF
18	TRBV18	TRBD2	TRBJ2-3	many	TGTGCCAGCTCACCACTACCGCTAGCGGGCACAAGCACAGATACGCAGTATTTT	CASSPLPLAGTSTDTQYF